Sequencing of this TCR beta chain was carried out in a study of CD8 T cells in Susac syndrome. Relapsing-remitting disease, either stable or active, was present in the multiple sclerosis controls, who were treatment-naive patients. The V end was cut by 6 bases, the J end by 4 bases, with 24 bases between. The CDR3 loop spans 17 amino acids. This clonotype has only one observation. An input of about 0.45 to 1 ug of RNA was subjected to reverse transcription using random hexamers. The method of amplification for TCR beta CDR3 was immunoSEQ multiplex PCR, covering 54 Vbeta and 13 Jbeta. TCRdb re-called the immunoSEQ multiplex PCR reads with MiXCR, one entry per CDR3 protein. The sample lists nearly 200,000 distinct CDR3 sequences; nearly 95% were seen once.

The chain carries TRBV12-3 or TRBV12-4 and TRBJ1-2, with D maybe TRBD1 (6 bases). The TCR was taken from a human donor with multiple sclerosis. Sequences were obtained from CD4+ T cells from PBMCs. As DNA, the CDR3 is TGTGCCAGCAGCTTGGCCGGGGAAGGGGGGGGTACCTATGGCTACACCTTC. Translation: CASSLAGEGGGTYGYTF.